Given below is one T cell receptor beta chain in context. Its antigen remains unknown. Germline V gene sequence: CDR1 DFQATT, CDR2 SNEGSKA (reference sequence). V was cut by 6 bases and J by 6 bases, with 9 bases left in between. The CDR3 totals 10 residues. This sample stems from a study of cytomegalovirus exposure and HLA in healthy donors. The PCR made use of 60 Vbeta and 13 Jbeta primers. Sequencing was performed with immunoSEQ multiplex PCR; in TCRdb, only in-frame clones are kept and a portion is missing. The sample includes 30,000 to 40,000 clones. Study-wide results and caveats: In all likelihood, a cluster of highly shared sequence variants was a sequencing artifact. One later analysis reportedly identified an Asian-associated ancestry cluster that showed fewer N-insertions than the roughly 600-donor mean. The majority of CMV-associated TCR beta chains were reported as apparently HLA-restricted in a later analysis. In an earlier analysis, most TCR beta V segments were productive about 87% or about 30% of the time.

This chain links TRBV20-1 with TRBJ2-7, with TRBD2 as a possible D gene (5 bases). This sequence was found in a human donor in good health. The sample taken for sequencing was PBMCs. The CDR3 nucleotides are TGCAGTGCCTGGAGGACCGAGCAGTACTTC. Translated, it gives CSAWRTEQYF.